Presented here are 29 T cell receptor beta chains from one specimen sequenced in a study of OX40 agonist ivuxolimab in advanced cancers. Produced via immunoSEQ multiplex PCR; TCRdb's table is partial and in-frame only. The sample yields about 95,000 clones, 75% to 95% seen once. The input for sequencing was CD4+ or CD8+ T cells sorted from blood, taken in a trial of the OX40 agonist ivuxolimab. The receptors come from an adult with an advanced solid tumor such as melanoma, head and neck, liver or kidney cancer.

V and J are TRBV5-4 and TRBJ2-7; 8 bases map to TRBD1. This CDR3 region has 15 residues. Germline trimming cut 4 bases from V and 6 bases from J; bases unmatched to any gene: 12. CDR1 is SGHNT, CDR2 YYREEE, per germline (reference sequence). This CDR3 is CASSRQGTSPGEQYF. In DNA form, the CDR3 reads TGTGCCAGCAGCCGACAGGGGACTTCGCCTGGCGAGCAGTACTTC.

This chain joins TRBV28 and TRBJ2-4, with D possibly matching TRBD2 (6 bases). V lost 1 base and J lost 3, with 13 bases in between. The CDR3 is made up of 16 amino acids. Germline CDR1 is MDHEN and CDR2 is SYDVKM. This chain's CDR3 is CASSLYGGIVKNIQYF. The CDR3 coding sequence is TGTGCCAGCAGTTTATACGGAGGGATAGTCAAAAACATTCAGTACTTC.

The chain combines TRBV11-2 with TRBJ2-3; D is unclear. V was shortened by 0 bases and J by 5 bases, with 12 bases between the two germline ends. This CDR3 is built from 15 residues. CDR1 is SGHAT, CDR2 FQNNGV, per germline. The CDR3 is CASSLEGPWEDTQYF. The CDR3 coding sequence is TGTGCCAGCAGCTTAGAAGGGCCTTGGGAAGATACGCAGTATTTT.

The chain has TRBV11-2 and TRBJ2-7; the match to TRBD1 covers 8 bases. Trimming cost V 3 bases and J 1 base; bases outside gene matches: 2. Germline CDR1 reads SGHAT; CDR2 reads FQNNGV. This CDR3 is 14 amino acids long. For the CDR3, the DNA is TGTGCCAGCAGCTTCGGGACAGGTTCCTACGAGCAGTACTTC. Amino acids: CASSFGTGSYEQYF. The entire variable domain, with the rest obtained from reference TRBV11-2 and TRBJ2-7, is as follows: EAGVAQSPRYKIIEKRQSVAFWCNPISGHATLYWYQQILGQGPKLLIQFQNNGVVDDSQLPKDRFSAERLKGVDSTLKIQPAKLEDSAVYLCASSFGTGSYEQYFGPGTRLTVT.

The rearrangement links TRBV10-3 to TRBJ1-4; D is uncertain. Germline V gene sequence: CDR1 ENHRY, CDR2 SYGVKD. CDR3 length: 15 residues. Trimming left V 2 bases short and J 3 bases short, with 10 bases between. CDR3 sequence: CAISERPVSNEKLFF. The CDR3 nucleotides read TGTGCCATCAGTGAGAGGCCTGTCTCTAATGAAAAACTGTTTTTT.

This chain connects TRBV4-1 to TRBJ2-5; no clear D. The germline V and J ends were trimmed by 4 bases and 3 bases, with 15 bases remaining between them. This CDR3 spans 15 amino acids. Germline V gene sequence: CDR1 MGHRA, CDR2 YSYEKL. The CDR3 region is CASSPIIDGKETQYF. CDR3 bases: TGCGCCAGCAGCCCCATCATAGACGGAAAAGAGACCCAGTACTTC.

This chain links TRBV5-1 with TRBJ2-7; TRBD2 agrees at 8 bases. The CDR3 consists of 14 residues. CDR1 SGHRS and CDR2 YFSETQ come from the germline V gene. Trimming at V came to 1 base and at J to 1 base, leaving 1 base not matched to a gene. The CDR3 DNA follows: TGCGCCAGCAGCTTGACTAGCGGTTCCTACGAGCAGTACTTC. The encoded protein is CASSLTSGSYEQYF.

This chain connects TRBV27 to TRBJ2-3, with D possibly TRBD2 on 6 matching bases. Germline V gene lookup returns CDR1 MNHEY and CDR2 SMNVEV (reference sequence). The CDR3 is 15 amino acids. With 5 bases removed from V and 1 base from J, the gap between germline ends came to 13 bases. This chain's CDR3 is CASSAGSLGTDTQYF. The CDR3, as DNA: TGTGCCAGCAGTGCCGGGAGCTTGGGCACAGATACGCAGTATTTT.

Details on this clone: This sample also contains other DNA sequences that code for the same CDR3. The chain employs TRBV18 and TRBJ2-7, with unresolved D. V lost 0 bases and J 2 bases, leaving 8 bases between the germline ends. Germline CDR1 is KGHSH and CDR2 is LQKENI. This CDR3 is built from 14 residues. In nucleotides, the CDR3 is TGTGCCAGCTCACCACCAGGGTTACCCTACGAGCAGTACTTC. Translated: CASSPPGLPYEQYF.

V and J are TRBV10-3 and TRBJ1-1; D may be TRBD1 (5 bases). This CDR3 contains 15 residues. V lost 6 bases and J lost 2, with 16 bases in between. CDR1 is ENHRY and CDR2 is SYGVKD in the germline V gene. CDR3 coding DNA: TGTGCCATCAGGTCTACAAGGGACGCTAACACTGAAGCTTTCTTT. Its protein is CAIRSTRDANTEAFF.

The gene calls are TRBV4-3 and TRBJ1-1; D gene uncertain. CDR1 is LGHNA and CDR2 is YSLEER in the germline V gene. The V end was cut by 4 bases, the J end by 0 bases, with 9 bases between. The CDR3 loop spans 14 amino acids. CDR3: CASSPSLVNTEAFF. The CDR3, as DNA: TGCGCCAGCAGCCCCAGTTTGGTGAACACTGAAGCTTTCTTT.

In DNA form, the CDR3 reads TGTGCCAGTAGTATGCTTGGGACGGTAAACACTGAAGCTTTCTTT. Amino acid sequence: CASSMLGTVNTEAFF. The chain carries TRBV19 and TRBJ1-1, with a tentative D call TRBD1 (5 bases). Between the trimmed V and J ends, which lost 3 bases and 2 bases, there was a span of 13 bases. The CDR3 has 15 amino acids. CDR1 LNHDA and CDR2 SQIVND come from the germline V gene (reference sequence).

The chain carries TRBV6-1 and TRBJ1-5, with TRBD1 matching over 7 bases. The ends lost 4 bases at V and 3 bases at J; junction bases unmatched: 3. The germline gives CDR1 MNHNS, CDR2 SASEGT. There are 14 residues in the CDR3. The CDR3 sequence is CASSGGQFNQPQHF. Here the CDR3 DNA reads TGTGCCAGCAGTGGGGGACAGTTCAATCAGCCCCAGCATTTT.

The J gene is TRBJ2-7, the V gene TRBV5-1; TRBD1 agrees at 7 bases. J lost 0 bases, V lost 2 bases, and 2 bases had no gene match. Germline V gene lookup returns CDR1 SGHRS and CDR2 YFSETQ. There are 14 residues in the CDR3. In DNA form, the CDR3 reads TGCGCCAGCAGCTTAGGACAGGACTCCTACGAGCAGTACTTC. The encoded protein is CASSLGQDSYEQYF.

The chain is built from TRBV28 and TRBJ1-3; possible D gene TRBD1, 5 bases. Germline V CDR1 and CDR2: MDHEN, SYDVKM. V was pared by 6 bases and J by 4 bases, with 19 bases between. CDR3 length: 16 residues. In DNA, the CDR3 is TGTGCCAGCAGCCCCCCCCTGGGGGGAGTGGGAAACACCATATATTTT. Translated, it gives CASSPPLGGVGNTIYF.

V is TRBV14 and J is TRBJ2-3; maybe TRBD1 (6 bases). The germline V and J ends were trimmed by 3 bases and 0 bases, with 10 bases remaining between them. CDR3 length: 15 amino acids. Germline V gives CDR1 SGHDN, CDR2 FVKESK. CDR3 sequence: CASSHTGTSTDTQYF. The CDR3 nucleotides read TGTGCCAGCAGCCACACAGGGACCAGCACAGATACGCAGTATTTT.

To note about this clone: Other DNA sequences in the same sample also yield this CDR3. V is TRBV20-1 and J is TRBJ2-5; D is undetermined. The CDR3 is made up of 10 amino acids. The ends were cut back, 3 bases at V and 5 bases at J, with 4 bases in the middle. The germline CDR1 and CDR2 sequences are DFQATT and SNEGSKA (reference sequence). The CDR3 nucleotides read TGCAGTGCTAGGGAGGAGACCCAGTACTTC. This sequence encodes CSAREETQYF.

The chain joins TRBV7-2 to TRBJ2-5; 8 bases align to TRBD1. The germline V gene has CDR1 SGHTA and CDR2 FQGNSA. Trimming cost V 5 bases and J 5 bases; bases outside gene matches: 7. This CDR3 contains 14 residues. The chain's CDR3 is CASSVQGARETQYF. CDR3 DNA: TGTGCCAGCAGCGTGCAGGGGGCGCGGGAGACCCAGTACTTC.

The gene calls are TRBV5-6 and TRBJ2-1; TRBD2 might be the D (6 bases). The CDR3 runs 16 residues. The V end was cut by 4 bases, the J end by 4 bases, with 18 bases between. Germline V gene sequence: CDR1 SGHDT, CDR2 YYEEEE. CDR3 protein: CASSGGTVALYNEQFF. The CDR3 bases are TGTGCCAGCAGCGGCGGGACGGTTGCCCTATACAATGAGCAGTTCTTC.

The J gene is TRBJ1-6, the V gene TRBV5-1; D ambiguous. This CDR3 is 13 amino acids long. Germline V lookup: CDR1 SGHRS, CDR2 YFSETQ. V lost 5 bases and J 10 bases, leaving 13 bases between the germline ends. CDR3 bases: TGCGCCAGCAGGGAAGCGTACAGCTCACCCCTCCACTTT. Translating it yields CASREAYSSPLHF. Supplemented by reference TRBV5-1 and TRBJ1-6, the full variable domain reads KAGVTQTPRYLIKTRGQQVTLSCSPISGHRSVSWYQQTPGQGLQFLFEYFSETQRNKGNFPGRFSGRQFSNSRSEMNVSTLELGDSALYLCASREAYSSPLHFGNGTRLTVT.

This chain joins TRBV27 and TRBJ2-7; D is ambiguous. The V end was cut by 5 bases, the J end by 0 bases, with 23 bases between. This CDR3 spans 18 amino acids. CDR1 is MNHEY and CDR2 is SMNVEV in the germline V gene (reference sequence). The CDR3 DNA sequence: TGTGCCAGCAGTGTGTATATAACTACTACCGGGTTCTCCTACGAGCAGTACTTC. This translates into CASSVYITTTGFSYEQYF.

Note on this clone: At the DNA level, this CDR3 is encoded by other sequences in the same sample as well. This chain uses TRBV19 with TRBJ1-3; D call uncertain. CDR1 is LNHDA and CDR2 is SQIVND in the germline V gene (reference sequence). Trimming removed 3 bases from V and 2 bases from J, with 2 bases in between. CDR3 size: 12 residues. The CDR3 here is CASSIPGNTIYF. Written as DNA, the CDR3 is TGTGCCAGTAGTATCCCTGGAAACACCATATATTTT.

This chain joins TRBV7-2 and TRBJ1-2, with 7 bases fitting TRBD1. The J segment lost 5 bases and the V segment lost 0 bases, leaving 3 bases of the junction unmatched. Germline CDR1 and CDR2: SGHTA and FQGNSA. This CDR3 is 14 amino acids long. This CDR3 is CASSLAGGEYGYTF. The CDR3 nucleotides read TGTGCCAGCAGCTTAGCAGGGGGCGAGTATGGCTACACCTTC.

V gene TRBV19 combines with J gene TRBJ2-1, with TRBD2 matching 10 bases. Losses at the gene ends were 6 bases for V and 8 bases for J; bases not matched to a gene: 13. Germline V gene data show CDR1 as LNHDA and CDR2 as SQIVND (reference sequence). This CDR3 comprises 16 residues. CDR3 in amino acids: CASSLSSGSFGDEQFF. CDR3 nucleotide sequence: TGTGCCAGTAGCCTTTCTAGCGGGAGCTTTGGCGATGAGCAGTTCTTC.

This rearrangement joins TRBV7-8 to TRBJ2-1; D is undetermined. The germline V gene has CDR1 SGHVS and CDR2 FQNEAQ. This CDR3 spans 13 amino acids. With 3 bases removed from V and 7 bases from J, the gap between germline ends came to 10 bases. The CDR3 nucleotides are TGTGCCAGCAGCTTCCAGAGCGCTAATGAGCAGTTCTTC. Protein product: CASSFQSANEQFF.

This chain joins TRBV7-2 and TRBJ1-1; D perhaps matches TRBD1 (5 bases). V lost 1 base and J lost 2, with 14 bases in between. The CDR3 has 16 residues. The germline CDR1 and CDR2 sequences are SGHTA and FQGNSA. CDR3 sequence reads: CASSLVARVLNTEAFF. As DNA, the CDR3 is TGTGCCAGCAGCTTAGTTGCCAGGGTTCTTAACACTGAAGCTTTCTTT.

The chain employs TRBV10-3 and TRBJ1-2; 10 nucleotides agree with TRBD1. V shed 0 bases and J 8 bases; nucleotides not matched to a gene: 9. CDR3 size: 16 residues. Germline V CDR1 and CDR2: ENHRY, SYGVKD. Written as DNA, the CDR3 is TGTGCCATCAGTGAGTCAGAGACAGGGGGCGAAAGGGGCTACACCTTC. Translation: CAISESETGGERGYTF.

The CDR3 here is CASRVGQGAGQPQHF. DNA of the CDR3: TGTGCCAGCCGGGTCGGACAGGGGGCGGGTCAGCCCCAGCATTTT. The V and J genes are TRBV6-5 and TRBJ1-5; 11 nucleotides agree with TRBD1. Trimming removed 8 bases from V and 6 bases from J; junction bases left unmatched: 9. CDR1 is MNHEY, CDR2 SVGAGI, per germline. CDR3 length: 15 amino acids.

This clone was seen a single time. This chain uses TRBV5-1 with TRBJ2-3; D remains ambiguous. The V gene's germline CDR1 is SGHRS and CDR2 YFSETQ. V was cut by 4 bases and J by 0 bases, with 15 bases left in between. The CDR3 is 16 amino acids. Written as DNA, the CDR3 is TGCGCCAGCAGCCCAGGCCTAGAGGAGAGCACAGATACGCAGTATTTT. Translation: CASSPGLEESTDTQYF.